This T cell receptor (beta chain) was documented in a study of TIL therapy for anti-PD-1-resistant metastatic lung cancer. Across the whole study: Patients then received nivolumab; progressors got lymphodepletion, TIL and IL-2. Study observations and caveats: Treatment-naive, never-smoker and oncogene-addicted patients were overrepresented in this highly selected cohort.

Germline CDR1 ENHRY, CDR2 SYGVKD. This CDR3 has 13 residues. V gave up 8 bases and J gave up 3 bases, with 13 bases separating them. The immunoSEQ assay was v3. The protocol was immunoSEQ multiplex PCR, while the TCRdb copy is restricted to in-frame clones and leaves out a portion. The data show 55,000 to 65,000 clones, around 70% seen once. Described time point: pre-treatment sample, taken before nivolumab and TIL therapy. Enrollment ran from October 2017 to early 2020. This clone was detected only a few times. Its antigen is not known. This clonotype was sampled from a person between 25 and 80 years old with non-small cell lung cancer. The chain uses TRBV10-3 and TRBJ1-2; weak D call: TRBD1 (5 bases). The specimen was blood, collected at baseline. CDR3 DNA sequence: TGTGCCATCCGCAGGGATGGGGACTATGGCTACACCTTC. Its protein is CAIRRDGDYGYTF.